This entry lists 7 T cell receptor beta chains sequenced from one sample in a study of blood T cell repertoires in COVID-19. Clones were read by immunoSEQ multiplex PCR, and TCRdb kept only the in-frame ones, dropping some. The sample carries about 170,000 clones, 80% to 90% recorded once. The sample taken for sequencing was peripheral blood. These receptors all stem from a woman in her seventies who had recovered from COVID-19.

CDR3 amino acids: CASSTSGQNGHGYTF. The DNA for the CDR3 is TGTGCCAGTAGTACCTCGGGACAGAACGGCCATGGCTACACCTTC. The chain joins TRBV19 to TRBJ1-2; 7 nucleotides agree with TRBD1. Germline V gene data show CDR1 as LNHDA and CDR2 as SQIVND (reference sequence). The V gene end was trimmed by 4 bases and the J gene end by 6 bases; junction bases not matched to a gene: 11. The CDR3 runs 15 residues.

The chain recombines TRBV18 with TRBJ1-5; tentatively, D is TRBD1 (5 bases). The CDR3 extends over 15 amino acids. Trimming left V 5 bases short and J 6 bases short, with 17 bases between. CDR1 is KGHSH and CDR2 is LQKENI in the germline V gene. This CDR3 reads CASSATAGALQPQHF. The CDR3 DNA follows: TGTGCCAGCTCAGCGACCGCTGGGGCCCTTCAGCCCCAGCATTTT.

The rearrangement uses TRBV12-5 and TRBJ2-6; 7 bases align to TRBD1. The CDR3 spans 18 residues. The germline CDR1 and CDR2 sequences are LGHNT and FRNRAP. V lost 0 bases and J lost 8; bases outside the gene matches: 13. This chain's CDR3 is CASGLVGDRLMLTNVLTF. The CDR3 region has the DNA TGTGCTAGTGGTTTGGTAGGGGACAGATTAATGTTGACCAACGTCCTGACTTTC.

This clone was seen many times. The rearrangement joins TRBV6-4 to TRBJ2-3; D might be TRBD2 (5 bases). Looked up from germline, CDR1 is MRHNA and CDR2 is SNTAGT. Deletions cut 3 bases from V and 0 bases from J, with 10 bases between. The CDR3 spans 15 residues. CDR3 region: CASSESSGSTDTQYF. Written as DNA, the CDR3 is TGTGCCAGCAGTGAGTCAAGCGGTAGCACAGATACGCAGTATTTT.

This sequence joins TRBV5-1 and TRBJ2-3; 13 nucleotides line up with TRBD2. The germline V gene has CDR1 SGHRS and CDR2 YFSETQ. This CDR3 contains 19 residues. The V segment lost 4 bases and the J segment 0 bases; nucleotides outside the gene matches: 11. CDR3 loop: CASSRGGLAGVVSTDTQYF. CDR3 DNA sequence: TGCGCCAGCAGCCGAGGAGGACTAGCGGGAGTGGTGAGCACAGATACGCAGTATTTT.

This clone was recorded only once. The rearrangement links TRBV6-5 to TRBJ2-7; possible D gene TRBD1, 5 bases. The CDR3 loop spans 12 amino acids. Trimming removed 2 bases from V and 3 bases from J, with 5 bases in between. In germline, CDR1 is MNHEY, CDR2 SVGAGI. CDR3 residues: CASSYDSYEQYF. CDR3 in DNA: TGTGCCAGCAGTTACGACAGCTACGAGCAGTACTTC.

The chain combines TRBV5-5 with TRBJ2-5; maybe TRBD2 (9 bases). CDR1 is SGHKS, CDR2 YYEKEE, per germline (reference sequence). Trimming removed 7 bases at V and 4 bases at J, with 23 bases between. The CDR3 runs 16 residues. CDR3 in DNA: TGTGCCAGCCGCGGGGGGGCAGGGGGCAGGGCAGAGACCCAGTACTTC. As protein: CASRGGAGGRAETQYF.